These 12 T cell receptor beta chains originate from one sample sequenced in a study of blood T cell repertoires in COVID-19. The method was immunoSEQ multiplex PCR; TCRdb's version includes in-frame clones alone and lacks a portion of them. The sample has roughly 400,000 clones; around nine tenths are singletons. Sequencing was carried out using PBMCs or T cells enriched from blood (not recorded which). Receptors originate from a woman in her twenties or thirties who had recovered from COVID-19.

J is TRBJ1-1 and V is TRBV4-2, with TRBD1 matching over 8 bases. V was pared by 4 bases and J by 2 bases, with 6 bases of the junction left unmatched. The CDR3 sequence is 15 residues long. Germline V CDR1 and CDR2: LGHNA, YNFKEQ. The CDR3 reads CASSPLQGDNTEAFF. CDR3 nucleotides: TGTGCCAGCAGCCCGTTACAGGGGGATAACACTGAAGCTTTCTTT.

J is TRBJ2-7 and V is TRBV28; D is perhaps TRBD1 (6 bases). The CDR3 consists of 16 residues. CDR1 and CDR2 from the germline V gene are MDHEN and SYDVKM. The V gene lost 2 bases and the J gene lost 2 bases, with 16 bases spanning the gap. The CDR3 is CASSLPRQGTPYEQYF. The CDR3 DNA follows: TGTGCCAGCAGTTTACCCCGTCAGGGGACCCCCTACGAGCAGTACTTC.

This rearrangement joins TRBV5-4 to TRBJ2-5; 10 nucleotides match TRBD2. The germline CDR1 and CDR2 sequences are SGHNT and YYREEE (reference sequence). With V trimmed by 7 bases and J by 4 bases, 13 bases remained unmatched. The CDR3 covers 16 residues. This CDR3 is CASFRTSGPPGETQYF. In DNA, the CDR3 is TGTGCCAGCTTCAGGACTAGCGGACCCCCCGGAGAGACCCAGTACTTC.

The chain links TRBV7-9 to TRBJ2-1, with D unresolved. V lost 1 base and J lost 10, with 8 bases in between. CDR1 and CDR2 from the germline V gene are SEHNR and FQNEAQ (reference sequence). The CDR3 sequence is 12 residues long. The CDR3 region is CASSLVSQEQFF. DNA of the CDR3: TGTGCCAGCAGCTTAGTGTCTCAGGAGCAGTTCTTC.

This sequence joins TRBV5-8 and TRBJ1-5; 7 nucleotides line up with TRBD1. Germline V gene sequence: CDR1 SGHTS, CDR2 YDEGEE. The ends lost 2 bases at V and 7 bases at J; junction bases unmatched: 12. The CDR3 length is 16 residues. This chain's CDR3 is CASSFHPGTAEQPQHF. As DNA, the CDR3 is TGTGCCAGCAGCTTCCATCCGGGGACAGCGGAACAGCCCCAGCATTTT.

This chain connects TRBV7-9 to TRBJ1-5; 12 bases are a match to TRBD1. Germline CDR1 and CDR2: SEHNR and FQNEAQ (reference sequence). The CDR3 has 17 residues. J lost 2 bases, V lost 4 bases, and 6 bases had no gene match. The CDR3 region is CASSSGQGALGNQPQHF. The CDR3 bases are TGTGCCAGCAGCTCGGGACAGGGGGCGTTGGGCAATCAGCCCCAGCATTTT.

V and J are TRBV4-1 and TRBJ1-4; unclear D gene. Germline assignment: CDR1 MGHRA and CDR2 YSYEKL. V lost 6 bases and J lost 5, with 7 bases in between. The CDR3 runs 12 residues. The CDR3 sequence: CASSPLNEKLFF. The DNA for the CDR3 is TGCGCCAGCAGTCCCTTAAATGAAAAACTGTTTTTT.

The CDR3 sequence is CASSLTAGATENTIYF. CDR3 DNA: TGTGCCAGCAGCTTAACGGCTGGGGCAACGGAAAACACCATATATTTT. This sequence joins TRBV7-3 and TRBJ1-3; D is perhaps TRBD1 (5 bases). Trimming stripped 0 bases from V and 6 bases from J, with 15 bases between. Germline CDR1 reads SGHTA; CDR2 reads FQGTGA. The CDR3 spans 16 residues.

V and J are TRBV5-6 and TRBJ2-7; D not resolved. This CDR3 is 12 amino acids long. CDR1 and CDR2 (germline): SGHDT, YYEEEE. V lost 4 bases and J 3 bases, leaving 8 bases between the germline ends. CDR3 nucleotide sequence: TGTGCCAGCAGCCGGAGAGGCTACGAGCAGTACTTC. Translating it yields CASSRRGYEQYF.

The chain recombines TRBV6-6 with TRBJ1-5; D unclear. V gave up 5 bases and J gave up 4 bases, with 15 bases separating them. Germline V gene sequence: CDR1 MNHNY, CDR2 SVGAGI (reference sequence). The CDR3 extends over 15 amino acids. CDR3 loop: CASSPERRGNQPQHF. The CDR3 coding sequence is TGTGCCAGCAGTCCGGAACGCCGGGGTAATCAGCCCCAGCATTTT.

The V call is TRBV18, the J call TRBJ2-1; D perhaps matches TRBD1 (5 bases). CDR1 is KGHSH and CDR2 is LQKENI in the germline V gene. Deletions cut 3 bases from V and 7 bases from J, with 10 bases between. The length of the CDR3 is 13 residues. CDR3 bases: TGTGCCAGCTCACCTCCTCAGGGAAATGAGCAGTTCTTC. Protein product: CASSPPQGNEQFF.

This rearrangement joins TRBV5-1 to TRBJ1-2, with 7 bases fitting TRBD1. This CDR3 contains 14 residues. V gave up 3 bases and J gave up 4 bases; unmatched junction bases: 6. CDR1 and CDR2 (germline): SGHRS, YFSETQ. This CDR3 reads CASSSGGFGYGYTF. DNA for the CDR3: TGCGCCAGCAGCTCAGGGGGATTTGGCTATGGCTACACCTTC.